This T cell receptor beta chain was recovered during a study of T-cell reconstitution after alpha-beta-depleted transplantation in children (dated by TCRdb to about 2016). Regarding the research as a whole: Using TCR repertoire profiling, the study followed T-cell immune reconstitution in a quantitative way in children after TCRalphabeta/CD19-depleted allogeneic hematopoietic cell transplantation. The research as a whole found: About two months after transplant, the apparently early recovery of alphabetaT-cell counts reportedly depended on just several hundred clones that had expanded rapidly and came from non-depleted graft cells. The high TCRbeta diversity at day 60 in some patients was ascribed to recipient T cells and intrathymic progenitors that had survived conditioning. The frequencies of hyperexpanded clones fell over the following months, and after one year, T-cell counts and TCRbeta diversity were mostly attributed to newly produced T cells.

Reading from cysteine to phenylalanine, the CDR3 counts 14 amino acids. The entry retains the CDR3 DNA only, 42 bases that are in frame from base 1. The junction carries 11 bases between V and J, which are trimmed by 6 bases and 0 bases respectively. The library was generated by PCR. The sample was run on an Illumina HiSeq 2500. Molecular barcoding was employed in the preparation of TCR libraries, with unique molecular identifiers being used to normalize TCRbeta repertoire quantification. The public reads were reprocessed in TCRdb via fastp at Q25 and MiXCR, keeping in-frame beta chains. Rows are unified per CDR3 protein, each entry keeping the most common DNA and genes. This sample comprises fewer than 550,000 distinct CDR3 sequences, over 9.5% of them detected only once. The ten largest clones add up to 12% to 15% of the sample. Taken with the paper, the label for treatment or condition translates to: allogeneic hematopoietic cell transplantation with graft depleted of TCRalphabeta T cells and CD19 B cells. The children who served as transplant recipients had been given grafts of TCRalphabeta/CD19-depleted allogeneic hematopoietic cells.

In regard to this clonotype: Its antigen is still unknown. No base quality information exists; no much larger clone differs at one position.

The input for sequencing was PBMCs, mostly from graft donor cells, taken 180 days after TCRalphabeta/CD19-depleted stem cell transplant. The receptor was isolated from a female patient aged 2-9 years who had a stem cell transplant for aplastic anemia, so the T cells may come from the graft donor. Rearrangement joined TRBV12-3 or TRBV12-4 to TRBJ2-5; too little of a D gene remains to name it. The sequenced DNA: TGTGCCAGCAGACCGGACGGGTACCAAGAGACCCAGTACTTC. This is translated as CASRPDGYQETQYF.